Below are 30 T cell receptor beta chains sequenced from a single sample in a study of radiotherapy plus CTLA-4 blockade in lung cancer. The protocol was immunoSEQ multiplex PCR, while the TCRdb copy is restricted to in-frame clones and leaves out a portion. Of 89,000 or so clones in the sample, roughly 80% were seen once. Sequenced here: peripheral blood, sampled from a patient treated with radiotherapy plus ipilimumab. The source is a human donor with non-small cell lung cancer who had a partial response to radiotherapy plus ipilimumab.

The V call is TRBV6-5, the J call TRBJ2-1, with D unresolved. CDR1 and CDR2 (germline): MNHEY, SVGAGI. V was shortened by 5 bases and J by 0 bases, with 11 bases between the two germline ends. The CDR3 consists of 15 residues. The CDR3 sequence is CASSPALFSYNEQFF. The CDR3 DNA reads TGTGCCAGCAGTCCTGCGTTGTTCTCCTACAATGAGCAGTTCTTC.

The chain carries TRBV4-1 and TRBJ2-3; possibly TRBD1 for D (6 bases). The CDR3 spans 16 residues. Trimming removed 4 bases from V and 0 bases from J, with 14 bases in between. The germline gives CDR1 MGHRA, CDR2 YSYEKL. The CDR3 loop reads CASSPLGGPSTDTQYF. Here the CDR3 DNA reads TGCGCCAGCAGCCCCCTTGGGGGCCCCAGCACAGATACGCAGTATTTT.

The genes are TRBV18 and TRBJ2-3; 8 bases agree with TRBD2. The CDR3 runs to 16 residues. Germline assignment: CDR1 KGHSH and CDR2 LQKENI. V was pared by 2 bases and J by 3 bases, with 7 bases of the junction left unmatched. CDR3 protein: CASSPRSGSSTDTQYF. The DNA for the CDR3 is TGTGCCAGCTCACCAAGGAGCGGGAGCTCTACAGATACGCAGTATTTT. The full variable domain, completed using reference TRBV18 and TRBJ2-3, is NAGVMQNPRHLVRRRGQEARLRCSPMKGHSHVYWYRQLPEEGLKFMVYLQKENIIDESGMPKERFSAEFPKEGPSILRIQQVVRGDSAAYFCASSPRSGSSTDTQYFGPGTRLTVL.

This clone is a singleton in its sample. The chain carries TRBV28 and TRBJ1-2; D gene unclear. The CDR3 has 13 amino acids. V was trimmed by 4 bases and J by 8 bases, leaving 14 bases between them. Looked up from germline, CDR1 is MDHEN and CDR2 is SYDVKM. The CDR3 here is CASSSKGAPGYTF. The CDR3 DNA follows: TGTGCCAGCAGTTCCAAGGGAGCTCCGGGCTACACCTTC.

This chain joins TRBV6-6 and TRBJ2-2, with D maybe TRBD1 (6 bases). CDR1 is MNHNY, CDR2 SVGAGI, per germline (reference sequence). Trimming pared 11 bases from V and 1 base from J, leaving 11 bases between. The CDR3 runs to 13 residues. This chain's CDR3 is CAVEGGNTGELFF. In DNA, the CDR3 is TGTGCCGTTGAAGGGGGGAACACCGGGGAGCTGTTTTTT.

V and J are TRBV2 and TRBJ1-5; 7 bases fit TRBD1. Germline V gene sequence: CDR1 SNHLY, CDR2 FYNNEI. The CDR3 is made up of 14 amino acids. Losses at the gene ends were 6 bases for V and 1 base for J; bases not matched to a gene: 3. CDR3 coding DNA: TGTGCCAGCAGCCGGGGACAGAGCAATCAGCCCCAGCATTTT. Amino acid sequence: CASSRGQSNQPQHF.

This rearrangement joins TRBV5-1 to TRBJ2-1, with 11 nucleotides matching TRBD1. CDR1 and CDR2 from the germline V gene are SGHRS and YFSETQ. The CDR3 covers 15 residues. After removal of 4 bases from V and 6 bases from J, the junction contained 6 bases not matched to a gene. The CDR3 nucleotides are TGCGCCAGCAGCACGGACAGGGGGCACAGCAATGAGCAGTTCTTC. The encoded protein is CASSTDRGHSNEQFF.

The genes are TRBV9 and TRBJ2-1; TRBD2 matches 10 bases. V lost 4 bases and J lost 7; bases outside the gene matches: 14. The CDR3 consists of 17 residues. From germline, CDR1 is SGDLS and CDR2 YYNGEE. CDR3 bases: TGTGCCAGCAGCCCCGCGTTGGGGCTAGCGGGAGAGAATGAGCAGTTCTTC. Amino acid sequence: CASSPALGLAGENEQFF.

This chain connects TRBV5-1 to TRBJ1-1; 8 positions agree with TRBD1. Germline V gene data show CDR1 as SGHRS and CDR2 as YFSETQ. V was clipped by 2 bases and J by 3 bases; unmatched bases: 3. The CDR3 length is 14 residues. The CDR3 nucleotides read TGCGCCAGCAGCTTCAGGGGGCCGGACACTGAAGCTTTCTTT. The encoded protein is CASSFRGPDTEAFF. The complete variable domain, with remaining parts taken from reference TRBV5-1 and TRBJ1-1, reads KAGVTQTPRYLIKTRGQQVTLSCSPISGHRSVSWYQQTPGQGLQFLFEYFSETQRNKGNFPGRFSGRQFSNSRSEMNVSTLELGDSALYLCASSFRGPDTEAFFGQGTRLTVV.

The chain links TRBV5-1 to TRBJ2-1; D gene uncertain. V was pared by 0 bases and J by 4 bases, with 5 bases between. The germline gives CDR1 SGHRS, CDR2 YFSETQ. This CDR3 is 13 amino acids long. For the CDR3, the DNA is TGCGCCAGCAGCTTGGACAGATACAATGAGCAGTTCTTC. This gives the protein CASSLDRYNEQFF.

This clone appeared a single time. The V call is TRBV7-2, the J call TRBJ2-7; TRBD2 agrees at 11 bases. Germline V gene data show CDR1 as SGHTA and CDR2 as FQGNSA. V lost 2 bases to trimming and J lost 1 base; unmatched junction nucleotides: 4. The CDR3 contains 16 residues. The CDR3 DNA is TGTGCCAGCAGCTTACGTAGCGGGAGGGAGTCCTACGAGCAGTACTTC. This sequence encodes CASSLRSGRESYEQYF.

CDR3: CASSPRDRGGGNTEAFF. The CDR3 nucleotides are TGTGCCAGCTCACCCCGGGACAGGGGCGGGGGGAACACTGAAGCTTTCTTT. The chain is built from TRBV18 and TRBJ1-1, with 10 bases fitting TRBD1. The germline V gene has CDR1 KGHSH and CDR2 LQKENI. The CDR3 loop spans 17 amino acids. The trim removed 3 bases at V and 1 base at J, leaving 8 bases unmatched.

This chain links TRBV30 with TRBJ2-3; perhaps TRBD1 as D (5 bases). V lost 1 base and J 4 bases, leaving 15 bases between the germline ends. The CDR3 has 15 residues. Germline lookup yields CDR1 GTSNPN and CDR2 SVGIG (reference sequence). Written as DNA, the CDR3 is TGTGCCTGGAGTGAGGGGCAGGGTGAAGCAGATACGCAGTATTTT. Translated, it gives CAWSEGQGEADTQYF.

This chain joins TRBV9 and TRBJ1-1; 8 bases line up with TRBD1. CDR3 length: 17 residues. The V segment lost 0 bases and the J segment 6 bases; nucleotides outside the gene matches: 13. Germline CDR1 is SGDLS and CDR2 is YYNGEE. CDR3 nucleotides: TGTGCCAGCAGCGTAGTCGCAGGGGGCAGTGTGATACCTGAAGCTTTCTTT. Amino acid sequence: CASSVVAGGSVIPEAFF.

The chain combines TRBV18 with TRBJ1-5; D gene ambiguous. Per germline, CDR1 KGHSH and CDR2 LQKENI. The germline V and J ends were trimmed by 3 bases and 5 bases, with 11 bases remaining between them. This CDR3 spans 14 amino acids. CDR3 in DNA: TGTGCCAGCTCACCTTCGGGAGGAGATCAGCCCCAGCATTTT. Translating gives CASSPSGGDQPQHF. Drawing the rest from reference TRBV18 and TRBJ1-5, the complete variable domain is NAGVMQNPRHLVRRRGQEARLRCSPMKGHSHVYWYRQLPEEGLKFMVYLQKENIIDESGMPKERFSAEFPKEGPSILRIQQVVRGDSAAYFCASSPSGGDQPQHFGDGTRLSIL.

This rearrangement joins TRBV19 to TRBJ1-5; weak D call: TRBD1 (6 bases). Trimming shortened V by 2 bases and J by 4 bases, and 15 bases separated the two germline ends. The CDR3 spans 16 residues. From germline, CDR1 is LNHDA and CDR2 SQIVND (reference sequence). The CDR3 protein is CASSILGQGKNQPQHF. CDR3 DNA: TGTGCCAGTAGTATACTCGGGCAGGGGAAGAATCAGCCCCAGCATTTT.

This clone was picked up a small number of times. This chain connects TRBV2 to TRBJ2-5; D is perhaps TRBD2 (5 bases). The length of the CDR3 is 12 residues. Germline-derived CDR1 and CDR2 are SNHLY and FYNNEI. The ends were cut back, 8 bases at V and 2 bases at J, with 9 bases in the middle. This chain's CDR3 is CASEGFQETQYF. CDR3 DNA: TGTGCCAGCGAGGGCTTTCAAGAGACCCAGTACTTC.

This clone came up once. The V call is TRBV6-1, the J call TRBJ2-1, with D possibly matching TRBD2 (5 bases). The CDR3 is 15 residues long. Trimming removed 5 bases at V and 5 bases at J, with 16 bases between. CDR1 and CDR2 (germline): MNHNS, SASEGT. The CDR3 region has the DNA TGTGCCAGCAGTCATACGCCTCTAGCCCACAATGAGCAGTTCTTC. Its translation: CASSHTPLAHNEQFF.

CDR3 nucleotide sequence: TGTGCCAGCAGCTTAGATCTTCTAACTAGCGGTAGCTCCTACGAGCAGTACTTC. Amino acids: CASSLDLLTSGSSYEQYF. This chain links TRBV11-2 with TRBJ2-7, with 8 bases identical to TRBD2. Germline-derived CDR1 and CDR2 are SGHAT and FQNNGV. The CDR3 covers 18 residues. V lost 0 bases and J lost 0; bases outside the gene matches: 10. Drawing the rest from reference TRBV11-2 and TRBJ2-7, the complete variable domain is EAGVAQSPRYKIIEKRQSVAFWCNPISGHATLYWYQQILGQGPKLLIQFQNNGVVDDSQLPKDRFSAERLKGVDSTLKIQPAKLEDSAVYLCASSLDLLTSGSSYEQYFGPGTRLTVT.

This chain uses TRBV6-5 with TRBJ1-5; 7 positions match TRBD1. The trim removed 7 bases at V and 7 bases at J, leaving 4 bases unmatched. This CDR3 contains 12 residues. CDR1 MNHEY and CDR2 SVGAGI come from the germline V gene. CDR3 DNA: TGTGCCAGCACGGCAGGGGGACAGCCCCAGCATTTT. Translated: CASTAGGQPQHF.

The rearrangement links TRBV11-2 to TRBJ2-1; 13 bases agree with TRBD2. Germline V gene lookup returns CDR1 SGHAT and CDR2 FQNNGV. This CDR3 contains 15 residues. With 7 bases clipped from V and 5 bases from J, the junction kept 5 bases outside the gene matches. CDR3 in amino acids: CASKETSGGNNEQFF. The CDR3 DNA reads TGTGCCAGCAAAGAGACTAGCGGGGGGAACAATGAGCAGTTCTTC.

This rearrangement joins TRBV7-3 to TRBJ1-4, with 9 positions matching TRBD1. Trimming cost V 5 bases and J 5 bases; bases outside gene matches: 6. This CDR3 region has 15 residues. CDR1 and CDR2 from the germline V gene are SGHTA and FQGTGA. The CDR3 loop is CASSIGTGRNEKLFF. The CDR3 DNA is TGTGCCAGCAGCATAGGGACAGGGAGGAATGAAAAACTGTTTTTT. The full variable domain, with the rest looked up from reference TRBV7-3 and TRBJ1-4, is GAGVSQTPSNKVTEKGKYVELRCDPISGHTALYWYRQSLGQGPEFLIYFQGTGAADDSGLPNDRFFAVRPEGSVSTLKIQRTERGDSAVYLCASSIGTGRNEKLFFGSGTQLSVL.

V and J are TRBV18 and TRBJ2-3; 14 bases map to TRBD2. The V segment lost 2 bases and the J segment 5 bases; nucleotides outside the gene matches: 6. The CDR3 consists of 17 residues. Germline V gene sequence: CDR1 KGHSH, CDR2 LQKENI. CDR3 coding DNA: TGTGCCAGCTCACCAAGACTAGCGGGAGGGCCTCAAGATACGCAGTATTTT. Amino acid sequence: CASSPRLAGGPQDTQYF.

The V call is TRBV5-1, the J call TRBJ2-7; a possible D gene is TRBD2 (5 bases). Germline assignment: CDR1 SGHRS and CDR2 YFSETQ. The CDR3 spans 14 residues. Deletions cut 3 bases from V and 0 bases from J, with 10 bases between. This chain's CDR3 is CASSSWTGSYEQYF. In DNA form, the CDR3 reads TGCGCCAGCAGCTCATGGACTGGCTCCTACGAGCAGTACTTC.

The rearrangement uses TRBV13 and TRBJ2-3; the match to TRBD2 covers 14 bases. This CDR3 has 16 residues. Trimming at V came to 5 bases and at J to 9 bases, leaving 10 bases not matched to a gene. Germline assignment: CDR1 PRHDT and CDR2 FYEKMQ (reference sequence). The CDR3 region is CASSPGLAGERDTQYF. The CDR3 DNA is TGTGCCAGCAGCCCGGGACTAGCGGGAGAAAGAGACACGCAGTATTTT.

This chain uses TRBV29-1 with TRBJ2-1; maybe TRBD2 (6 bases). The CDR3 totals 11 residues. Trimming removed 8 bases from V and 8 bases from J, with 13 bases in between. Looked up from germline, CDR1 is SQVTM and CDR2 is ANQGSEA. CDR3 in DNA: TGCAGCCTTGGGACTTCTTATGAGCAGTTCTTC. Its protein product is CSLGTSYEQFF.

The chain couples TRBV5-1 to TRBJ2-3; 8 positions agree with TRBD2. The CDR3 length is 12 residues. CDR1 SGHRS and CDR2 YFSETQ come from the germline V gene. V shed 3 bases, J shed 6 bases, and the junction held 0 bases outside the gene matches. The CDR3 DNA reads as TGCGCCAGCAGCTCGGGAGGGGATACGCAGTATTTT. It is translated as CASSSGGDTQYF.

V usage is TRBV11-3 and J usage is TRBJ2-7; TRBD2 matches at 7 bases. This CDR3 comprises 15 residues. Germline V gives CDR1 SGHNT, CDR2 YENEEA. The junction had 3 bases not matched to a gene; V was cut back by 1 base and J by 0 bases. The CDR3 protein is CASSLGGGRSYEQYF. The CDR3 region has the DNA TGTGCCAGCAGCTTAGGGGGAGGGCGCTCCTACGAGCAGTACTTC.

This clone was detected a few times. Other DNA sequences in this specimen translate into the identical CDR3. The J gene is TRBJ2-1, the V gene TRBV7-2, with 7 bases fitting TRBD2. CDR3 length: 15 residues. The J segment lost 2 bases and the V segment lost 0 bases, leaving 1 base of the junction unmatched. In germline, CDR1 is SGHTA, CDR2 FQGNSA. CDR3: CASSLAGGTYNEQFF. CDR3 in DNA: TGTGCCAGCAGCTTAGCGGGAGGGACCTACAATGAGCAGTTCTTC.

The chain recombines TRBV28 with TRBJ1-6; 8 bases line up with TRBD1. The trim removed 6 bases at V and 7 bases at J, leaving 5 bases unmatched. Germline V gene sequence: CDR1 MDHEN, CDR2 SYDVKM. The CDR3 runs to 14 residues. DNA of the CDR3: TGTGCCAGCAGCCCGGGACAGGCGAATTCACCCCTCCACTTT. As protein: CASSPGQANSPLHF.